The 2 T cell receptor beta chains reported below all come from one sample, sequenced in a study of cytomegalovirus exposure and HLA in healthy donors (dated by TCRdb to 2016 to 2017). The library was prepared using the immunoSEQ multiplex PCR assay. A mixture of 60 forward primers for TCR Vbeta segments and 13 reverse primers for TCR Jbeta segments was used in the multiplex PCR. Held by TCRdb, this immuneACCESS table contains in-frame sequences only and omits some clones. Under half of the omission traces to an unresolved V gene where checked; the cause of the rest is unknown. Counted in this sample were around 89,000 clones; 76% of them appeared once. Over 3% of the sample rests with the top ten. Sample: PBMCs. Receptor source: a man aged 40-49 years in good health and CMV-seronegative.

The CDR3 DNA is TGCGCCAGCAGCTTGGGACAGGCCGGCTATGGCTACACCTTC. Translated: CASSLGQAGYGYTF. V and J are TRBV5-1 and TRBJ1-2, with D perhaps TRBD1 (6 bases). Germline V CDR1 and CDR2: SGHRS, YFSETQ. With 0 bases removed from V and 4 bases from J, the gap between germline ends came to 10 bases. This CDR3 comprises 14 residues.

The chain combines TRBV9 with TRBJ2-5; D ambiguous. Trimming took 2 bases from V and 5 from J, leaving 13 bases between them. CDR1 and CDR2 (germline): SGDLS, YYNGEE. The CDR3 is 14 amino acids. DNA for the CDR3: TGTGCCAGCAGCGTGGGCGATGTGATGGAGACCCAGTACTTC. Translated, it gives CASSVGDVMETQYF.